These 21 T cell receptor beta chains were all obtained from the same sample, sequenced in a study of CD8+CD57+ T cells in acquired aplastic anemia. Genomic DNA acted as the template from which TCR beta VDJ combination and CDR3 sequence profiling were carried out. TCRdb used MiXCR to reprocess the reads, holding one entry per CDR3 protein. The data show roughly 200,000 distinct CDR3 sequences, with about three fifths seen just once and about 42% held by the top ten. All patients picked for sequencing had shown, by flow cytometry, an expansion of CD8+CD57+ cells. The specimen was sorted CD4+, CD8+, or CD8+CD57+ T cells (not recorded which) from PBMCs. The receptors stem from a human donor with aplastic anemia.

The gene calls are TRBV24-1 and TRBJ2-3, with 8 bases aligning to TRBD2. Germline V gives CDR1 KGHDR, CDR2 SFDVKD. The CDR3 sequence is 17 residues long. The V and J ends lost 4 bases and 6 bases, in that order; junction bases with no gene match: 14. This CDR3 is CATSDSAGRGGWDTQYF. CDR3 DNA: TGTGCCACCAGTGACTCTGCGGGTCGCGGGGGGTGGGATACGCAGTATTTT.

This clonotype was found many times. This chain joins TRBV6-5 and TRBJ2-3; a weak D match, TRBD1 (5 bases). The CDR3 is 14 residues long. Germline V gene lookup returns CDR1 MNHEY and CDR2 SVGAGI. The ends were cut back, 6 bases at V and 4 bases at J, with 14 bases in the middle. The CDR3 loop reads CASSPLGQADTQYF. CDR3 DNA: TGTGCCAGCAGCCCCTTGGGGCAGGCAGATACGCAGTATTTT.

This clonotype was recorded only once. The chain employs TRBV5-8 and TRBJ2-7, with D perhaps matching TRBD1 or TRBD2 (7 bases each). The CDR3 contains 14 residues. Trimming left V 3 bases short and J 3 bases short, with 13 bases between. The germline V gene has CDR1 SGHTS and CDR2 YDEGEE. CDR3: CASSWGGQSYEQYF. CDR3 sequence (DNA): TGTGCCAGCAGCTGGGGGGGACAGAGCTACGAGCAGTACTTC.

The rearrangement joins TRBV2 to TRBJ2-7; 8 positions agree with TRBD2. This CDR3 has 14 residues. Germline V gene lookup returns CDR1 SNHLY and CDR2 FYNNEI. V dropped 4 bases and J dropped 0; count of bases not matched to a gene: 2. CDR3 amino acids: CASSAAGGSYEQYF. The DNA for the CDR3 is TGTGCCAGCAGTGCCGCGGGGGGCTCCTACGAGCAGTACTTC.

Note on this clonotype: The conserved closing phenylalanine or tryptophan is absent in this CDR3, likely reflecting a read error. No DNA is shown, since the ends of the CDR3 on it are uncertain; the CDR3 is the one TCRdb lists. The chain uses TRBV7-9 and TRBJ2-7. The CDR3 contains 10 residues when both ends are counted. The V gene's germline CDR1 is SEHNR and CDR2 FQNEAQ (reference sequence). The CDR3 sequence: CASSLEAAYT.

This clonotype was picked up a small number of times. This chain links TRBV19 with TRBJ2-5; TRBD1 aligns across 7 bases. CDR3 size: 16 residues. V dropped 7 bases and J dropped 1; count of bases not matched to a gene: 12. Germline CDR1 reads LNHDA; CDR2 reads SQIVND (reference sequence). The CDR3 coding sequence is TGTGCCAGTACCTCTCTCGGGACAGACGGCCAAGAGACCCAGTACTTC. Residues: CASTSLGTDGQETQYF.

The chain carries TRBV15 and TRBJ2-1, with TRBD2 identical over 9 bases. CDR1 LNHNV and CDR2 YYDKDF come from the germline V gene (reference sequence). This CDR3 has 16 residues. J gave up 5 bases and V 0 bases, and 5 bases lay outside the gene matches. The CDR3 DNA reads as TGTGCCACCAGCAGAGATACGTCTAGCGGGAACAATGAGCAGTTCTTC. Residues: CATSRDTSSGNNEQFF.

Worth noting for this clonotype: At one end the junction does not follow the germline gene, possibly because of a read error. The rearrangement links TRBV27 to TRBJ1-1; D is ambiguous. CDR3 length: 13 amino acids. The germline gives CDR1 MNHEY, CDR2 SMNVEV (reference sequence). The CDR3 loop reads CASSLSVNTGAFF. The CDR3 nucleotides read TGTGCCAGCAGTTTATCGGTGAACACTGGAGCTTTCTTT.

The chain recombines TRBV20-1 with TRBJ2-7; tentatively, D is TRBD1 (5 bases). CDR1 and CDR2 from the germline V gene are DFQATT and SNEGSKA (reference sequence). The CDR3 consists of 14 residues. V was clipped by 0 bases and J by 3 bases, with 12 bases between them. Written as DNA, the CDR3 is TGCAGTGCTAGAGATATGTACCAGGGCTACGAGCAGTACTTC. Amino acid sequence: CSARDMYQGYEQYF.

This clonotype was detected only once. The gene calls are TRBV7-9 and TRBJ2-2; D gene uncertain. The CDR3 has 14 residues. Germline CDR1 reads SEHNR; CDR2 reads FQNEAQ (reference sequence). V was clipped by 5 bases and J by 10 bases, with 17 bases between them. CDR3 amino acids: CASSPHINTEELFF. The CDR3, as DNA: TGTGCCAGCAGCCCCCACATAAACACTGAGGAGCTGTTTTTT.

With respect to this clonotype: At one end, the junction sequence differs from germline, possibly due to a read error. The CDR3 bases are TGTGCCTGCAGCCTCGGGAGCCGTGACCAAGAGACCCAGTACTTC. Residues: CACSLGSRDQETQYF. The V and J genes are TRBV2 and TRBJ2-5; tentatively, D is TRBD2 (6 bases). Germline assignment: CDR1 SNHLY and CDR2 FYNNEI. The CDR3 has 15 residues.

The chain recombines TRBV19 with TRBJ1-2, with TRBD1 matching 7 bases. The junction had 12 bases not matched to a gene; V was cut back by 6 bases and J by 8 bases. The germline gives CDR1 LNHDA, CDR2 SQIVND (reference sequence). The CDR3 spans 14 residues. This CDR3 reads CASSLTQGVGGYTF. DNA for the CDR3: TGTGCCAGTAGCCTAACGCAGGGGGTCGGGGGCTACACCTTC.

The chain combines TRBV29-1 with TRBJ2-7; perhaps D is TRBD1 or TRBD2 (5 bases each). The CDR3 spans 11 residues. The germline V gene has CDR1 SQVTM and CDR2 ANQGSEA. Deletions cut 5 bases from V and 4 bases from J, with 9 bases between. CDR3 amino acids: CSVRDLYEQYF. The CDR3 coding sequence is TGCAGCGTTCGGGACCTTTACGAGCAGTACTTC.

The chain has TRBV20-1 and TRBJ2-7, with no clear D. Germline V gene lookup returns CDR1 DFQATT and CDR2 SNEGSKA (reference sequence). V was pared by 3 bases and J by 5 bases, with 14 bases between. This CDR3 is 13 amino acids long. CDR3 protein: CSARRSPLDEQYF. CDR3 nucleotide sequence: TGCAGTGCTAGGAGGTCCCCACTCGACGAGCAGTACTTC.

This clonotype showed up many times. The J gene is TRBJ2-7, the V gene TRBV5-1, with a tentative D call TRBD2 (5 bases). This CDR3 spans 15 amino acids. From germline, CDR1 is SGHRS and CDR2 YFSETQ. Trimming took 0 bases from V and 2 from J, leaving 12 bases between them. CDR3 region: CASSLGHGVAYEQYF. CDR3 nucleotides: TGCGCCAGCAGCTTGGGGCACGGGGTGGCCTACGAGCAGTACTTC.

This clonotype was counted many times. V is TRBV11-3 and J is TRBJ2-2, with D possibly TRBD1 on 6 matching bases. From germline, CDR1 is SGHNT and CDR2 YENEEA. The CDR3 is made up of 13 amino acids. V was shortened by 5 bases and J by 9 bases, with 13 bases between the two germline ends. The CDR3 DNA follows: TGTGCCAGCAGCGAACCAGGGGTGCGGGAGCTGTTTTTT. This translates into CASSEPGVRELFF.

The V and J genes are TRBV2 and TRBJ2-7; D is unclear. V lost 7 bases and J lost 3, with 16 bases in between. The CDR3 extends over 14 amino acids. Germline lookup yields CDR1 SNHLY and CDR2 FYNNEI. In DNA form, the CDR3 reads TGTGCCAGCATTGGGCAGGTGCCTTACTACGAGCAGTACTTC. This codes for CASIGQVPYYEQYF.

V and J are TRBV24-1 and TRBJ2-2; 7 positions match TRBD1. CDR3 length equals 16 residues. The germline CDR1 and CDR2 sequences are KGHDR and SFDVKD. J lost 5 bases, V lost 4 bases, and 9 bases had no gene match. The CDR3 nucleotides are TGTGCCACCAGTGACCCCAGACAGGGTGGGACCGGGGAGCTGTTTTTT. The encoded protein is CATSDPRQGGTGELFF.

The sample holds a few counts of this clonotype. The V and J genes are TRBV11-1 and TRBJ2-6, with 7 bases identical to TRBD1. CDR1 is SGHAT and CDR2 is FQDESV in the germline V gene (reference sequence). Trimming cost V 5 bases and J 0 bases; bases outside gene matches: 7. The length of the CDR3 is 17 residues. DNA for the CDR3: TGTGCCAGCAGCCATGGGGACAGCTACTCTGGGGCCAACGTCCTGACTTTC. This sequence encodes CASSHGDSYSGANVLTF.

This clonotype was seen many times. This chain uses TRBV7-9 with TRBJ2-2; D remains ambiguous. CDR1 is SEHNR, CDR2 FQNEAQ, per germline (reference sequence). This CDR3 is 11 amino acids long. V was trimmed by 7 bases and J by 8 bases, leaving 8 bases between them. CDR3 sequence reads: CASKGLGELFF. The CDR3, as DNA: TGTGCCAGCAAAGGATTAGGGGAGCTGTTTTTT.

The chain combines TRBV7-8 with TRBJ2-1; 11 nucleotides align to TRBD2. J gave up 4 bases and V 1 base, and 3 bases lay outside the gene matches. The germline gives CDR1 SGHVS, CDR2 FQNEAQ. This CDR3 is 16 amino acids long. The CDR3 is CASSLGTSGGYNEQFF. The CDR3 DNA follows: TGTGCCAGCAGCTTAGGCACTAGCGGGGGATACAATGAGCAGTTCTTC.